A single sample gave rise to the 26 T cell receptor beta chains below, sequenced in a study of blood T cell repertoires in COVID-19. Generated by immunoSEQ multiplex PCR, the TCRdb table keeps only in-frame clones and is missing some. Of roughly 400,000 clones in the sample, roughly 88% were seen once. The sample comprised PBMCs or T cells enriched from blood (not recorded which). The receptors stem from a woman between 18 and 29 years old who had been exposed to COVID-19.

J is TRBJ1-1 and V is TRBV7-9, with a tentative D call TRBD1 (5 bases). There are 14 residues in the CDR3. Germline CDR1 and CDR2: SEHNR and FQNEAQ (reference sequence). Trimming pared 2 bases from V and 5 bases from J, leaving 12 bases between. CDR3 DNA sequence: TGTGCCAGCAGCTTAAGTCTCGGGACTACTGAAGCTTTCTTT. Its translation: CASSLSLGTTEAFF.

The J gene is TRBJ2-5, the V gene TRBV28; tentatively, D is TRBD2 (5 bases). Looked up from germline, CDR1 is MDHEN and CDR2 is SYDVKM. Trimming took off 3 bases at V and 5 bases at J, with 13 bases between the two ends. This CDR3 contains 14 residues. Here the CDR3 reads CASSLGIGGETQYF. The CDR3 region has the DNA TGTGCCAGCAGTTTGGGAATAGGAGGTGAGACCCAGTACTTC.

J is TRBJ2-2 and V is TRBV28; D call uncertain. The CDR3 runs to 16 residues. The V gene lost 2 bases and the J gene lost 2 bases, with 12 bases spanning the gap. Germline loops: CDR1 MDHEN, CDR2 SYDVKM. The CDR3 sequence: CASSLKPLPNTGELFF. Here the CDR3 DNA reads TGTGCCAGCAGTTTAAAGCCTTTACCTAACACCGGGGAGCTGTTTTTT.

The CDR3 sequence: CASSQDVSSWGTQYF. CDR3 sequence (DNA): TGTGCCAGCAGCCAAGACGTCTCTAGCTGGGGGACCCAGTACTTC. V gene TRBV14 combines with J gene TRBJ2-5; possibly TRBD2 for D (5 bases). V shed 0 bases and J shed 7 bases, with 15 bases lying between them. The germline CDR1 and CDR2 sequences are SGHDN and FVKESK. The CDR3 loop spans 15 amino acids.

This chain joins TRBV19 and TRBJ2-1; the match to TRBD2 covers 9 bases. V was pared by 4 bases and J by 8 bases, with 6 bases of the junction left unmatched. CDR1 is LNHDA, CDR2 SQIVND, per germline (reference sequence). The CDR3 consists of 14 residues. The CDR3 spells CASSNSGRFHEQFF. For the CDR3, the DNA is TGTGCCAGTAGTAACAGCGGGAGGTTCCATGAGCAGTTCTTC.

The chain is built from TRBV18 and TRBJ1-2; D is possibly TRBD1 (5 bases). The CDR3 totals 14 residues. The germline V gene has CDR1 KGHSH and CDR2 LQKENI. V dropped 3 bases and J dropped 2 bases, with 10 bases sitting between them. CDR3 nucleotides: TGTGCCAGCTCACCGGGGGAGGGGAACTATGGCTACACCTTC. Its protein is CASSPGEGNYGYTF.

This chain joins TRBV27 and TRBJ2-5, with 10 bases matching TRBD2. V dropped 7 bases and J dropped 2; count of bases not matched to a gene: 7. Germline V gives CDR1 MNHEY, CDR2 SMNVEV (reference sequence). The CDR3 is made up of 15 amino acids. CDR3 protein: CASTVAGGTQETQYF. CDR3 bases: TGTGCCAGCACTGTAGCGGGAGGCACTCAAGAGACCCAGTACTTC.

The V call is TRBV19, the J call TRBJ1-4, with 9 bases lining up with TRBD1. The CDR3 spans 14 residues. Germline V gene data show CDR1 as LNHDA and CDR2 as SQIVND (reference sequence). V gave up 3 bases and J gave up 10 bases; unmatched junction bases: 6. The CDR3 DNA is TGTGCCAGTAGTATTGGACAGGGGAGCGGAAAACTGTTTTTT. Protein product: CASSIGQGSGKLFF.

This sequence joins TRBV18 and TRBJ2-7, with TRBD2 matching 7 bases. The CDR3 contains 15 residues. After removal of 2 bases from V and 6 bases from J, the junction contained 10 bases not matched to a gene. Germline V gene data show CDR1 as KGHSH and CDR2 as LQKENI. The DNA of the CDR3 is TGTGCCAGCTCACCATCCCCGGGACTATCCCTCGAGCAGTACTTC. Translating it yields CASSPSPGLSLEQYF.

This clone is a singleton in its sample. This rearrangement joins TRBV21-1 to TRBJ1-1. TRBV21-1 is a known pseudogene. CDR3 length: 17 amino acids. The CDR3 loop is CASSKGDGRWLNTEAFF. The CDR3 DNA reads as TGTGCCAGCAGCAAAGGTGACGGGAGATGGCTGAACACTGAAGCTTTCTTT.

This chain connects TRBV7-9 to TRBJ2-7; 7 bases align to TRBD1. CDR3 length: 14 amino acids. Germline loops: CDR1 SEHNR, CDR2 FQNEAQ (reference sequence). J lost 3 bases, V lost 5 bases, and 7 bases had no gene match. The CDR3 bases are TGTGCCAGCAGCGAGGGGGCAGAGATCTACGAGCAGTACTTC. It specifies CASSEGAEIYEQYF.

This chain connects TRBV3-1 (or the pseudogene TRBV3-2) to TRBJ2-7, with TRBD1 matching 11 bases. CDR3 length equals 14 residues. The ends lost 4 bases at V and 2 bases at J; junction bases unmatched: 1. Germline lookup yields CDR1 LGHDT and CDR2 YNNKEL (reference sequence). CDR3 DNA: TGTGCCAGCAGCCTGGACAGGGGGCCCTACGAGCAGTACTTC. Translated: CASSLDRGPYEQYF.

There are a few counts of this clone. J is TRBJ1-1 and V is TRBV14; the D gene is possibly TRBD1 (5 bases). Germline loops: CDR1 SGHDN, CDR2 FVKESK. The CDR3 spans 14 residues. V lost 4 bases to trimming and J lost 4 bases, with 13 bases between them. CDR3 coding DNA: TGTGCCAGCAGCCTCCAATCGGGGGGCACTGAAGCTTTCTTT. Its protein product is CASSLQSGGTEAFF.

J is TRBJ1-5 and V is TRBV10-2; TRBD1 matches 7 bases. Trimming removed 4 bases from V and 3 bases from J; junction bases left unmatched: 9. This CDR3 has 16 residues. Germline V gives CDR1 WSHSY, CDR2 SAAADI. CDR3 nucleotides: TGCGCCAGCAGTGGGGAACAGGGGACAAACAATCAGCCCCAGCATTTT. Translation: CASSGEQGTNNQPQHF.

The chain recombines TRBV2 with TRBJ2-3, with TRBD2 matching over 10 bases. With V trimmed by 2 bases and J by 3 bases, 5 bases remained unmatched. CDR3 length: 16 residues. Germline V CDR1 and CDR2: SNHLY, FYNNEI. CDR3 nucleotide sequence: TGTGCCAGCAGTGAAATAACTAGCGGGACGACAGATACGCAGTATTTT. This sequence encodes CASSEITSGTTDTQYF.

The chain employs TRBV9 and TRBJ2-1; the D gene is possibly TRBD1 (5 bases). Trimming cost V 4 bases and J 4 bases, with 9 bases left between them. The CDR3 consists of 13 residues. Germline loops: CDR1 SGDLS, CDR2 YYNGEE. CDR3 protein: CASSSTDYNEQFF. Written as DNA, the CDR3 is TGTGCCAGCAGCTCGACAGATTACAATGAGCAGTTCTTC.

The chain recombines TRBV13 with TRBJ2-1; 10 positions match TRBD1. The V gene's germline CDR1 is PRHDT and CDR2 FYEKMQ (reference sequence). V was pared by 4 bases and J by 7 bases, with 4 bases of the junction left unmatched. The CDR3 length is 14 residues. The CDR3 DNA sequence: TGTGCCAGCAGCTCGTGGGACAGGGGAAATGAGCAGTTCTTC. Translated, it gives CASSSWDRGNEQFF.

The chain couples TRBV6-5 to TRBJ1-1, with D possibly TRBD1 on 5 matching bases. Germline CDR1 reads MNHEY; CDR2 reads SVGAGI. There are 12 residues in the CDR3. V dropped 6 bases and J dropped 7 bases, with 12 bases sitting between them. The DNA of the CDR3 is TGTGCCAGCAGAGTAGGGGTACTTGAAGCTTTCTTT. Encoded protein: CASRVGVLEAFF.

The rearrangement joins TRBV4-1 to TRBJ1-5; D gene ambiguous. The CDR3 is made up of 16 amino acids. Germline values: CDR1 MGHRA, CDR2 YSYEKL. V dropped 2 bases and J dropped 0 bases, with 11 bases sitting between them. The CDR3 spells CASSQLQIFSNQPQHF. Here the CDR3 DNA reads TGCGCCAGCAGCCAACTGCAGATATTTAGCAATCAGCCCCAGCATTTT.

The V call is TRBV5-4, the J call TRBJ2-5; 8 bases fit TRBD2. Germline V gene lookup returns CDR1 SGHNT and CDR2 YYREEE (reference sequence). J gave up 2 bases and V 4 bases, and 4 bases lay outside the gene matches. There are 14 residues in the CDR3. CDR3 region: CASSNRGGQETQYF. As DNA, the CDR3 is TGTGCCAGCAGCAACCGCGGGGGGCAAGAGACCCAGTACTTC. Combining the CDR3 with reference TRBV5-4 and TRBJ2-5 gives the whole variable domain ETGVTQSPTHLIKTRGQQVTLRCSSQSGHNTVSWYQQALGQGPQFIFQYYREEENGRGNFPPRFSGLQFPNYSSELNVNALELDDSALYLCASSNRGGQETQYFGPGTRLLVL.

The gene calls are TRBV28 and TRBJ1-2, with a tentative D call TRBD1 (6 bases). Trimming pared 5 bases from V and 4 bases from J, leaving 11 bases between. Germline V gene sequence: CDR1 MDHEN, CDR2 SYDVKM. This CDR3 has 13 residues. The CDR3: CASSTGLGYGYTF. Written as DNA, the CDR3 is TGTGCCAGCAGTACAGGGTTAGGCTATGGCTACACCTTC.

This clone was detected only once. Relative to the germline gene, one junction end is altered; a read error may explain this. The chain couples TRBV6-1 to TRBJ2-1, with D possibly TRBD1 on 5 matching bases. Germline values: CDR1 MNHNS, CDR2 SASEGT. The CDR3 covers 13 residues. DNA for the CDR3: TGTGCCAGCAGTGAAGAAATTGGGGCAGACCCCCTCTTC. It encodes CASSEEIGADPLF.

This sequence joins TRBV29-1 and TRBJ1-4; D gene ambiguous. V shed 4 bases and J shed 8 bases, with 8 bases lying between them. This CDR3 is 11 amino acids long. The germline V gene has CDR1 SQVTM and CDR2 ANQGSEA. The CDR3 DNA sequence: TGCAGCGTTGTCCTACTAGAAAAACTGTTTTTT. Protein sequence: CSVVLLEKLFF.

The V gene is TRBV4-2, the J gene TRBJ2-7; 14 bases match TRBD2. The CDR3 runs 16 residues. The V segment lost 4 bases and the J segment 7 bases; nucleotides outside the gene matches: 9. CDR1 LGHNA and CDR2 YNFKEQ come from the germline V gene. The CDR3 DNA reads TGTGCCAGCAGCCCTCCCGGGACTAGCGGGGGAAGGGAGCAGTACTTC. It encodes CASSPPGTSGGREQYF.

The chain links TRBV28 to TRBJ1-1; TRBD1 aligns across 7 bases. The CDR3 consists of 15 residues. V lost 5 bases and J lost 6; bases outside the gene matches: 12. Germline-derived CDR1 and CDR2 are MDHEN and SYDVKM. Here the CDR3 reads CASSLDRAVKAEAFF. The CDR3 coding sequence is TGTGCCAGCAGTCTTGACAGGGCCGTCAAGGCTGAAGCTTTCTTT. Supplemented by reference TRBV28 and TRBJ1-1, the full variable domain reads DVKVTQSSRYLVKRTGEKVFLECVQDMDHENMFWYRQDPGLGLRLIYFSYDVKMKEKGDIPEGYSVSREKKERFSLILESASTNQTSMYLCASSLDRAVKAEAFFGQGTRLTVV.

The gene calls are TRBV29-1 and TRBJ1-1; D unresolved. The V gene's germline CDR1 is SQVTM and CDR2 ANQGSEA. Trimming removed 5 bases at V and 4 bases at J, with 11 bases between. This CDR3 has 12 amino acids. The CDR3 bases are TGCAGCGTTATCACCCCGGGCACTGAAGCTTTCTTT. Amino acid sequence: CSVITPGTEAFF.